This TCR beta chain was profiled in a study of blood T cell repertoires in COVID-19. Study summary: T cells, B-cell-depleted T cells, or PBMCs supplied cDNA or gDNA.

Produced via immunoSEQ multiplex PCR; TCRdb's table is partial and in-frame only. The sample lists approximately 210,000 clones; about 83% were seen once. Material: peripheral blood. This receptor was obtained from a woman between 50 and 59 years old with active or convalescent COVID-19.

The CDR3 protein is CASRSNPGQGEEAFF. Here the CDR3 DNA reads TGTGCCAGCAGGTCCAATCCGGGACAGGGGGAGGAAGCTTTCTTT. The V call is TRBV5-4, the J call TRBJ1-1, with 11 bases lining up with TRBD1. CDR3 length: 15 amino acids. Germline CDR1 reads SGHNT; CDR2 reads YYREEE (reference sequence). Unmatched junction bases numbered 11, after V lost 5 bases and J lost 8 bases.